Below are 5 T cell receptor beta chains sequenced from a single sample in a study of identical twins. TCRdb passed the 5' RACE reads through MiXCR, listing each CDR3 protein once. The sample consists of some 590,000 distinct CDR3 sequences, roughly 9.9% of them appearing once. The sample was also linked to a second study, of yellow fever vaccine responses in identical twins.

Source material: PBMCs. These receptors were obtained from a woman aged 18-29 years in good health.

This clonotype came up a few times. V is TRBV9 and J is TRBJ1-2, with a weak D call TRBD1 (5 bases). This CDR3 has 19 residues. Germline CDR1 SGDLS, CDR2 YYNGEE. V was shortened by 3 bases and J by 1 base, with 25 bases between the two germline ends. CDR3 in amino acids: CASSGTTPVGDRVNYGYTF. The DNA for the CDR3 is TGTGCCAGCAGCGGAACAACCCCGGTTGGGGACCGCGTTAACTATGGCTACACCTTC.

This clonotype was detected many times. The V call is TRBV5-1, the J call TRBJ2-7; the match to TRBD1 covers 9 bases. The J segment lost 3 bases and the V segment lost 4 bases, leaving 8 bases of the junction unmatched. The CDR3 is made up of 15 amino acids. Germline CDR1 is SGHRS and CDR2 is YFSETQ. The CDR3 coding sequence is TGCGCCAGCAGCGGCCCGGGACAGGGAATCTACGAGCAGTACTTC. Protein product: CASSGPGQGIYEQYF.

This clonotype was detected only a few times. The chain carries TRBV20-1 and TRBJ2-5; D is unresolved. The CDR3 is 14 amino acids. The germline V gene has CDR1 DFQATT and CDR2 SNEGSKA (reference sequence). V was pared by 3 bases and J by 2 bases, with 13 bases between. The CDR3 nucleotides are TGCAGTGCTAGGTCCTCGACAATTCAAGAGACCCAGTACTTC. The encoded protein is CSARSSTIQETQYF.

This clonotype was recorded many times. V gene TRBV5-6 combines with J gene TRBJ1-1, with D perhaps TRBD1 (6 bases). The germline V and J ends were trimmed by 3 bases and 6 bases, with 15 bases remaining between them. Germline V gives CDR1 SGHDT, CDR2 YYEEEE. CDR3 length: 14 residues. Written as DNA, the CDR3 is TGTGCCAGCAGCTCACAAGGGGGGAGCGCTGAAGCTTTCTTT. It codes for CASSSQGGSAEAFF. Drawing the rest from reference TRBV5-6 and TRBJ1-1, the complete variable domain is DAGVTQSPTHLIKTRGQQVTLRCSPKSGHDTVSWYQQALGQGPQFIFQYYEEEERQRGNFPDRFSGHQFPNYSSELNVNALLLGDSALYLCASSSQGGSAEAFFGQGTRLTVV.

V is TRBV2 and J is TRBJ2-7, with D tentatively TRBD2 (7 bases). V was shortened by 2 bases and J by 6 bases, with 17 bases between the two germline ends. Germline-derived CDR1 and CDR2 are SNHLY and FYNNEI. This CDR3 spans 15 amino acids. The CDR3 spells CASSETGGQGGEQYF. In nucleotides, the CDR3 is TGTGCCAGCAGTGAAACGGGGGGCCAGGGAGGCGAGCAGTACTTC.